Below, one T cell receptor (beta chain) is given with its context. What it recognizes is unknown. The sample is drawn from a study of cytomegalovirus exposure and HLA in healthy donors. The study, taken as a whole, reports: Later on, an analysis showed TCR association rates differing by HLA locus, with DRB1 the most and HLA-C the fewest. Several of the most significant clusters were apparently associated with common viral pathogens in a later analysis. Rarity held for most TCR sequences, but there were some public TCRs that occurred in many donors. The study recorded about 160 TCR beta chains that were cytomegalovirus-associated.

CDR3 length: 16 residues. Germline V CDR1 and CDR2: SGDLS, YYNGEE. The J segment lost 5 bases and the V segment lost 0 bases, leaving 1 base of the junction unmatched. It was with 60 Vbeta and 13 Jbeta primers that the PCR ran. Sequencing used immunoSEQ multiplex PCR; TCRdb keeps in-frame clones, though not all of them. The sample yields about 160,000 clones, around 80% seen once. This chain connects TRBV9 to TRBJ2-2, with TRBD2 matching over 13 bases. Material for sequencing was PBMCs. The clonotype comes from a boy aged 2-15 years in good health and CMV-seronegative. CDR3 amino acids: CASSVGGLAGTGELFF. The CDR3 bases are TGTGCCAGCAGCGTAGGGGGACTAGCGGGGACCGGGGAGCTGTTTTTT. Full variable domain (rest looked up from reference TRBV9 and TRBJ2-2): DSGVTQTPKHLITATGQRVTLRCSPRSGDLSVYWYQQSLDQGLQFLIQYYNGEERAKGNILERFSAQQFPDLHSELNLSSLELGDSALYFCASSVGGLAGTGELFFGEGSRLTVL.